These T cell receptor beta chains were read from a single sample in a study of blood T cell repertoires in COVID-19. Sequenced by immunoSEQ multiplex PCR; TCRdb stores in-frame clones only, minus some. Of roughly 230,000 clones in the sample, 85% to 90% are singletons; the top ten hold approximately 5%. The sequencing sample was made of peripheral blood. These receptors were collected from a woman between 35 and 50 years old who had recovered from COVID-19. Both conserved end residues are part of each CDR3. The order of the fields is clone size, V gene, J gene, D gene, CDR3 DNA, CDR3 protein. A D gene is named only where the DNA matches it firmly. The size field is filled for only some rows; it gives once, few, many or a size class.

-	TRBV18	TRBJ2-1	TRBD2	TGTGCCAGCTCACCGGCTGTGACTAGCGCAAACAATGAGCAGTTCTTC	CASSPAVTSANNEQFF
-	TRBV7-3	TRBJ2-5	TRBD2	TGTGCCAGCAGCTCTAGGGGAGGGGAGACCCAGTACTTC	CASSSRGGETQYF
-	TRBV3-1/TRBV3-2	TRBJ1-2	-	TGTGCCAGCTCTCGGGGGAGCGACTATGGCTACACCTTC	CASSRGSDYGYTF
-	TRBV7-9	TRBJ2-5	-	TGTGCCAGCAGCCCTCTAGGCGAGACCCAGTACTTC	CASSPLGETQYF
-	TRBV28	TRBJ2-7	-	TGTGCCAGCAGTTTACTCTCCTACGAGCAGTACTTC	CASSLLSYEQYF
-	TRBV12-5	TRBJ1-1	-	TGTGCTAGTGCCATAGACACTGAAGCTTTCTTT	CASAIDTEAFF
-	TRBV5-1	TRBJ2-4	-	TGCGCCAGCAGCTTGGATCCTAGCAGGAACATTCAGTACTTC	CASSLDPSRNIQYF
-	TRBV30	TRBJ1-3	-	TGTGCCTGGAGTGGTACAGGGGGAAACACCATATATTTT	CAWSGTGGNTIYF
-	TRBV3-1/TRBV3-2	TRBJ1-4	-	TGTGCCAGCAGCCAAAGCACGACAGCTTGGGAAAAACTGTTTTTT	CASSQSTTAWEKLFF
-	TRBV6-2/TRBV6-3	TRBJ2-1	TRBD1	TGTGCCAGCAGTGTACGACAGGGACACGTCGGTGAGCAGTTCTTC	CASSVRQGHVGEQFF
-	TRBV7-8	TRBJ2-1	-	TGTGCCAGCAGCCGACGGGATGAGCAGTTCTTC	CASSRRDEQFF
-	TRBV18	TRBJ2-3	TRBD2	TGTGCCAGCTCACCTCTCAGCGGGGGGGCCGGGTCCGGCACAGATACGCAGTATTTT	CASSPLSGGAGSGTDTQYF
-	TRBV10-3	TRBJ2-5	TRBD1	TGTGCCATGGGACAGAAGACCCAGTACTTC	CAMGQKTQYF
-	TRBV7-2	TRBJ2-3	-	TGTGCCAGCAGCTTATCCAGCGGGTCGAGGGATACGCAGTATTTT	CASSLSSGSRDTQYF
-	TRBV2	TRBJ2-7	TRBD2	TGTGCCAGCTTTTTCAGCGGGGGGTCATCCTACGAGCAGTACTTC	CASFFSGGSSYEQYF
-	TRBV9	TRBJ1-1	-	TGTGCCAGCAGCGTAGTGGGGACATCCCCTGAAGCTTTCTTT	CASSVVGTSPEAFF
-	TRBV9	TRBJ2-3	-	TGTGCCAGCAGCGTAGTCGACGGGACAGATACGCAGTATTTT	CASSVVDGTDTQYF
-	TRBV9	TRBJ2-7	-	TGTGCCAGCAGCGTAGCTGGAGGTGGGGGGGGCGACGAGCAGTACTTC	CASSVAGGGGGDEQYF
-	TRBV21-1	TRBJ1-5	-	TGTGCCAGCAGTACAGGGTGGGATCAGCCCCAGCATTTT	CASSTGWDQPQHF
few	TRBV6-6	TRBJ1-3	-	TGTGCCAGCAGTTACCCGGACAGCTCTGGAAACACCATATATTTT	CASSYPDSSGNTIYF
-	TRBV6-5	TRBJ2-5	TRBD1	TGTGCCAGCTGCAGAGGGACAGGGGTTTCGGAGACCCAGTACTTC	CASCRGTGVSETQYF
-	TRBV7-8	TRBJ1-5	TRBD1	TGTGCCAGCAGCTTATACTGGACAGGGCATCAGCCCCAGCATTTT	CASSLYWTGHQPQHF
-	TRBV29-1	TRBJ1-2	-	TGCAGCGCAGACACAGAACCTGATAACTATGGCTACACCTTC	CSADTEPDNYGYTF
-	TRBV12-5	TRBJ1-1	-	TGTGCTAGTGGTTTGGTACAAGGGGTGAACACTGAAGCTTTCTTT	CASGLVQGVNTEAFF
few	TRBV27	TRBJ2-1	-	TGTGCCAGCAAAATTAACAGGGACTACAATGAGCAGTTCTTC	CASKINRDYNEQFF
-	TRBV5-4	TRBJ2-1	TRBD1	TGTGCCAGCAGCCGAGAACCGGGACAGGGGGCTAATGAGCAGTTCTTC	CASSREPGQGANEQFF
-	TRBV27	TRBJ2-5	TRBD2	TGTGCCAGCAGTTCTAGCGGGGAGGGGACCCAGTACTTC	CASSSSGEGTQYF
-	TRBV5-4	TRBJ1-2	TRBD1	TGTGCCAGCAGTCCGGACAGGAGATATGGCTACACCTTC	CASSPDRRYGYTF
-	TRBV7-6	TRBJ2-1	TRBD2	TGTGCCAGCAGTCACTTGCGGGGGGTACACAATGAGCAGTTCTTC	CASSHLRGVHNEQFF
once	TRBV6-2/TRBV6-3	TRBJ2-7	TRBD1	TGTGCCAGCAGTTACGGCGACAGGGTGAGGGATACCTACGAGCAGTACTTC	CASSYGDRVRDTYEQYF
-	TRBV24-1	TRBJ2-1	TRBD1	TGTGCCACCAGTGTTGGCTACAGGGGATTAGGTCGGAATGAGCAGTTCTTC	CATSVGYRGLGRNEQFF
-	TRBV4-2	TRBJ2-3	TRBD2	TGTGCCAGCAGACTAGGCGGGGGGGCCGGTGCAGATACGCAGTATTTT	CASRLGGGAGADTQYF
few	TRBV12-3/TRBV12-4	TRBJ1-5	-	TGTGCCAGCAGTTTATCAGGAAATCAGCCCCAGCATTTT	CASSLSGNQPQHF
few	TRBV4-1	TRBJ2-7	-	TGCGCCAGCAGCCAAGATTTCGTACAGTCCTACGAGCAGTACTTC	CASSQDFVQSYEQYF
-	TRBV14	TRBJ1-1	TRBD1	TGTGCCAGCAGCCACCCTACAGGGGCCACTGAAGCTTTCTTT	CASSHPTGATEAFF
-	TRBV5-1	TRBJ2-5	-	TGCGCCAGCAGCTGGCAGGGGAGAGGGGAGACCCAGTACTTC	CASSWQGRGETQYF
-	TRBV12-5	TRBJ1-5	TRBD1	TGTGCTAGTGGCTTGGGGACAGTCAATCAGCCCCAGCATTTT	CASGLGTVNQPQHF
once	TRBV27	TRBJ1-5	-	TGTGCCAGCAGTTTTGGGCAGGAAGGTAGGCCCCAGCATTTT	CASSFGQEGRPQHF
-	TRBV20-1	TRBJ1-4	-	TGCAGTGCCCCCCGGAGAGAAAAACTGTTTTTT	CSAPRREKLFF
-	TRBV6-4	TRBJ2-2	TRBD1	TGTGCCAGCAGTTGGGACAGGAACACCGGGGAGCTGTTTTTT	CASSWDRNTGELFF
-	TRBV7-2	TRBJ1-3	-	TGTGCCAGCAGCCCGGGGGTGGGGGCTGGAAACACCATATATTTT	CASSPGVGAGNTIYF
-	TRBV6-5	TRBJ2-3	-	TGTGCCAGCAGGCCCTACCATAGCACAGATACGCAGTATTTT	CASRPYHSTDTQYF